This entry concerns a single T cell receptor (beta chain). Its antigen is currently unknown. The data were produced by immunoSEQ multiplex PCR, yet TCRdb's version contains in-frame clones alone and is incomplete. The sample holds about 400,000 clones, 70% to 90% seen once. This entry is derived from a study of Ad26.COV2.S vaccination and SARS-CoV-2 variants. The treatment here: approximately 18 received Ad26.COV2.S at low or high dose, single or two shots; roughly five received placebo; per-sample allocation not given. Specimens were obtained on day 63 following the first vaccine or placebo injection. Its platform was an Ad26 vector, and its expressed antigen was Wuhan-strain SARS-CoV-2 spike. Trimming cost V 1 base and J 5 bases; bases outside gene matches: 5. Germline values: CDR1 SGHDT, CDR2 YYEEEE. The CDR3 is 14 amino acids. Study-level results: While placebo recipients had lower spike-specific TCR breadth, vaccine recipients had more. Post-vaccination breadth of spike-specific CD8+ and CD4+ T cell responses was reportedly substantial.

Sequenced material: peripheral blood, taken in a trial of Ad26.COV2.S vaccine versus placebo. The chain couples TRBV5-6 to TRBJ2-7; the match to TRBD1 covers 8 bases. This receptor was obtained from a person aged 18-65 years who received the Ad26.COV2.S COVID-19 vaccine or a placebo. The chain's CDR3 is CASSLPTGENEQYF. In DNA, the CDR3 is TGTGCCAGCAGCTTGCCGACAGGGGAGAACGAGCAGTACTTC.